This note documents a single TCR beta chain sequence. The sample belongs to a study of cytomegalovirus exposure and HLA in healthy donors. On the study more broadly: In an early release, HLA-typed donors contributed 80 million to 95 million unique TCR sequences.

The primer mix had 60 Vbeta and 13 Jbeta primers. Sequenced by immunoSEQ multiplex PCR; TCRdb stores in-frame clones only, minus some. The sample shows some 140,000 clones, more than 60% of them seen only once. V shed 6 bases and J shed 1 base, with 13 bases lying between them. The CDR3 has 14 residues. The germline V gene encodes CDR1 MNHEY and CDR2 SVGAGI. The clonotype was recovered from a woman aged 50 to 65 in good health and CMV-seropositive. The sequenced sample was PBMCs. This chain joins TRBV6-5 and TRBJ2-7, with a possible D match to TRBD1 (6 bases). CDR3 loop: CASRRSGDSYEQYF. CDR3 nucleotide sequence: TGTGCCAGCAGAAGATCAGGGGATTCCTACGAGCAGTACTTC.